Listed below are T cell receptor beta chains from one sample, sequenced in a study of blood T cells in healthy people across ages. One entry per CDR3 protein results from TCRdb running MiXCR on the 5' RACE reads. The table has around 1.1 million distinct CDR3 sequences, less than 45% seen once. Sequencing was done on a sample of blood. Receptors were obtained from a man aged 18 to 35 in good health. CDR3s include the opening cysteine and the closing phenylalanine or tryptophan. Each record gives: clone size, D gene, J gene, V gene, CDR3 protein, CDR3 DNA. A D gene is named only where the DNA matches it firmly. Clone size appears in some rows only: once, few, many, or a class for an expanded clone.

clone size: NA; D gene: NA; J gene: TRBJ2-3; V gene: TRBV28; CDR3 protein: CASSPVATDTQYF; CDR3 DNA: TGTGCCAGCAGCCCTGTGGCGACAGATACGCAGTATTTT
clone size: few; D gene: TRBD1; J gene: TRBJ2-7; V gene: TRBV29-1; CDR3 protein: CSVRQNLQGNNEQYF; CDR3 DNA: TGCAGCGTTCGGCAAAACCTACAGGGGAACAATGAGCAGTACTTC
clone size: NA; D gene: NA; J gene: TRBJ2-4; V gene: TRBV3-1; CDR3 protein: CASSQGAVKNIQYF; CDR3 DNA: TGTGCCAGCAGCCAAGGGGCGGTCAAAAACATTCAGTACTTC
clone size: NA; D gene: TRBD1; J gene: TRBJ2-7; V gene: TRBV5-6; CDR3 protein: CASSPGQFFHEQYF; CDR3 DNA: TGTGCCAGCAGCCCGGGACAGTTTTTCCACGAGCAGTACTTC
clone size: NA; D gene: NA; J gene: TRBJ1-2; V gene: TRBV20-1; CDR3 protein: CSARTRQDNNYGYTF; CDR3 DNA: TGCAGTGCGAGAACCAGGCAGGATAACAACTATGGCTACACCTTC
clone size: NA; D gene: NA; J gene: TRBJ1-1; V gene: TRBV20-1; CDR3 protein: CSAWKDRGGTEAFF; CDR3 DNA: TGCAGTGCATGGAAAGACCGCGGTGGAACTGAAGCTTTCTTT
clone size: NA; D gene: TRBD1; J gene: TRBJ1-2; V gene: TRBV12-3/TRBV12-4; CDR3 protein: CASSAPSQGADYGYTF; CDR3 DNA: TGTGCCAGCAGTGCCCCTTCTCAGGGGGCGGACTATGGCTACACCTTC
clone size: few; D gene: NA; J gene: TRBJ1-1; V gene: TRBV9; CDR3 protein: CASSDQGSTNTEAFF; CDR3 DNA: TGTGCCAGCAGCGACCAGGGAAGTACGAACACTGAAGCTTTCTTT
clone size: NA; D gene: NA; J gene: TRBJ2-3; V gene: TRBV9; CDR3 protein: CASSRQVRSTDTQYF; CDR3 DNA: TGTGCCAGCAGCAGACAGGTCCGAAGCACAGATACGCAGTATTTT
clone size: few; D gene: TRBD1; J gene: TRBJ1-4; V gene: TRBV6-6; CDR3 protein: CASSRGQGSEKLFF; CDR3 DNA: TGTGCCAGCAGTCGCGGACAGGGCTCTGAAAAACTGTTTTTT
clone size: many; D gene: NA; J gene: TRBJ1-2; V gene: TRBV28; CDR3 protein: CASSSGTNYGYTF; CDR3 DNA: TGTGCCAGCAGCTCCGGGACAAACTATGGCTACACCTTC
clone size: few; D gene: NA; J gene: TRBJ2-3; V gene: TRBV3-1; CDR3 protein: CASSQDWGDTDTQYF; CDR3 DNA: TGTGCCAGCAGCCAAGATTGGGGGGACACAGATACGCAGTATTTT
clone size: few; D gene: NA; J gene: TRBJ1-2; V gene: TRBV3-1; CDR3 protein: CASSQELLGSYGYTF; CDR3 DNA: TGTGCCAGCAGCCAAGAGCTTTTGGGATCCTATGGCTACACCTTC
clone size: NA; D gene: NA; J gene: TRBJ2-6; V gene: TRBV11-2; CDR3 protein: CASSLEPRDSGANVLTF; CDR3 DNA: TGTGCCAGCAGCTTAGAGCCCAGGGACTCTGGGGCCAACGTCCTGACTTTC
clone size: NA; D gene: TRBD1; J gene: TRBJ2-7; V gene: TRBV5-1; CDR3 protein: CASTTVGTGDNEQYF; CDR3 DNA: TGCGCCAGCACTACCGTCGGGACAGGGGACAATGAGCAGTACTTC
clone size: few; D gene: NA; J gene: TRBJ2-2; V gene: TRBV7-2; CDR3 protein: CASRFGAANTGELFF; CDR3 DNA: TGTGCCAGCAGATTCGGGGCCGCGAACACCGGGGAGCTGTTTTTT
clone size: few; D gene: NA; J gene: TRBJ1-1; V gene: TRBV7-9; CDR3 protein: CASSLVGRKVGEAFF; CDR3 DNA: TGTGCCAGCAGCTTAGTCGGCAGGAAGGTCGGTGAAGCTTTCTTT
clone size: NA; D gene: NA; J gene: TRBJ1-1; V gene: TRBV29-1; CDR3 protein: CSVGGGGHRNTEAFF; CDR3 DNA: TGCAGCGTTGGGGGAGGGGGTCATCGGAACACTGAAGCTTTCTTT
clone size: NA; D gene: NA; J gene: TRBJ2-3; V gene: TRBV7-3; CDR3 protein: CASRARGTDTQYF; CDR3 DNA: TGTGCCAGCAGGGCCAGGGGAACAGATACGCAGTATTTT
clone size: many; D gene: NA; J gene: TRBJ1-2; V gene: TRBV12-3/TRBV12-4; CDR3 protein: CASSTTGNYGYTF; CDR3 DNA: TGTGCCAGCAGTACTACAGGGAACTATGGCTACACCTTC
clone size: few; D gene: NA; J gene: TRBJ2-2; V gene: TRBV7-2; CDR3 protein: CASPLKEGMIAGELFF; CDR3 DNA: TGTGCCAGCCCCTTAAAGGAGGGGATGATCGCCGGGGAGCTGTTTTTT
clone size: NA; D gene: NA; J gene: TRBJ2-5; V gene: TRBV7-9; CDR3 protein: CASSLLRFQETQYF; CDR3 DNA: TGTGCCAGCAGCCTCCTCAGATTCCAAGAGACCCAGTACTTC
clone size: few; D gene: NA; J gene: TRBJ1-1; V gene: TRBV9; CDR3 protein: CASSVVPRFHTEAFF; CDR3 DNA: TGTGCCAGCAGCGTAGTTCCCAGGTTTCACACTGAAGCTTTCTTT
clone size: NA; D gene: NA; J gene: TRBJ2-7; V gene: TRBV11-2; CDR3 protein: CASSLDRRVGYEQYF; CDR3 DNA: TGTGCCAGCAGCTTAGACCGGCGGGTAGGGTACGAGCAGTACTTC
clone size: NA; D gene: NA; J gene: TRBJ1-1; V gene: TRBV10-3; CDR3 protein: CAISDPPGQTEAFF; CDR3 DNA: TGTGCCATCAGTGACCCCCCAGGGCAAACTGAAGCTTTCTTT
clone size: NA; D gene: NA; J gene: TRBJ2-1; V gene: TRBV5-1; CDR3 protein: CASSLAIGGYNEQFF; CDR3 DNA: TGCGCCAGCAGCTTGGCAATAGGGGGGTACAATGAGCAGTTCTTC
clone size: NA; D gene: NA; J gene: TRBJ2-4; V gene: TRBV5-1; CDR3 protein: CASSALKEQYF; CDR3 DNA: TGCGCCAGCAGCGCCCTGAAAGAGCAGTACTTC
clone size: many; D gene: NA; J gene: TRBJ2-2; V gene: TRBV12-3/TRBV12-4; CDR3 protein: CASSLGQMNTGELFF; CDR3 DNA: TGCGCCAGCAGCCTAGGACAGATGAACACCGGGGAGCTGTTTTTT
clone size: many; D gene: NA; J gene: TRBJ2-1; V gene: TRBV12-3/TRBV12-4; CDR3 protein: CASSLLSDSNEQFF; CDR3 DNA: TGTGCCAGCAGTCTACTCTCGGACAGCAATGAGCAGTTCTTC
clone size: NA; D gene: NA; J gene: TRBJ2-7; V gene: TRBV28; CDR3 protein: CASSPVYYNEQYF; CDR3 DNA: TGTGCCAGCAGTCCCGTTTACTACAATGAGCAGTACTTC
clone size: NA; D gene: TRBD2; J gene: TRBJ2-1; V gene: TRBV7-7; CDR3 protein: CASSFTTSDGGEQFF; CDR3 DNA: TGTGCCAGCAGCTTTACTACTAGCGACGGGGGTGAGCAGTTCTTC
clone size: NA; D gene: NA; J gene: TRBJ2-5; V gene: TRBV25-1; CDR3 protein: CASSPYGGSSETQYF; CDR3 DNA: TGTGCCAGCAGCCCCTACGGGGGTAGCAGTGAGACCCAGTACTTC
clone size: few; D gene: NA; J gene: TRBJ1-2; V gene: TRBV6-2/TRBV6-3; CDR3 protein: CASSYDAGYTF; CDR3 DNA: TGTGCCAGCAGTTATGACGCTGGCTACACCTTC
clone size: few; D gene: NA; J gene: TRBJ2-1; V gene: TRBV4-2; CDR3 protein: CASSPWLGERVYNEQFF; CDR3 DNA: TGTGCCAGCAGTCCATGGCTCGGGGAAAGGGTCTACAATGAGCAGTTCTTC
clone size: few; D gene: NA; J gene: TRBJ2-7; V gene: TRBV6-6; CDR3 protein: CASSYSFQGSVYEQYF; CDR3 DNA: TGTGCCAGCAGTTACTCGTTTCAGGGTTCGGTCTACGAGCAGTACTTC
clone size: few; D gene: NA; J gene: TRBJ2-1; V gene: TRBV6-1; CDR3 protein: CASSVPGSSYNEQFF; CDR3 DNA: TGTGCCAGCAGTGTCCCAGGGAGCTCCTACAATGAGCAGTTCTTC
clone size: once; D gene: NA; J gene: TRBJ1-1; V gene: TRBV30; CDR3 protein: CAWSWANTEAFF; CDR3 DNA: TGTGCCTGGAGTTGGGCGAACACTGAAGCTTTCTTT
clone size: NA; D gene: TRBD2; J gene: TRBJ2-7; V gene: TRBV4-2; CDR3 protein: CASSQEEGGGSYEQYF; CDR3 DNA: TGTGCCAGCAGCCAAGAGGAGGGCGGGGGGTCCTACGAGCAGTACTTC
clone size: NA; D gene: NA; J gene: TRBJ2-5; V gene: TRBV6-5; CDR3 protein: CASSPRRQNNEQYF; CDR3 DNA: TGTGCCAGCAGCCCTAGGCGGCAGAACAATGAGCAGTACTTC
clone size: NA; D gene: NA; J gene: TRBJ2-7; V gene: TRBV7-2; CDR3 protein: CASSLSWGGSYEQYF; CDR3 DNA: TGTGCCAGCAGCTTAAGTTGGGGCGGTTCCTACGAGCAGTACTTC
clone size: NA; D gene: TRBD2; J gene: TRBJ2-1; V gene: TRBV7-6; CDR3 protein: CASSLFKPRAGGLNEQFF; CDR3 DNA: TGTGCCAGCAGCTTATTCAAACCCCGAGCGGGGGGACTCAATGAGCAGTTCTTC
clone size: NA; D gene: TRBD1; J gene: TRBJ1-1; V gene: TRBV7-6; CDR3 protein: CASSLFPTGGNTEAFF; CDR3 DNA: TGTGCCAGCAGCTTATTCCCGACAGGGGGGAACACTGAAGCTTTCTTT
clone size: few; D gene: NA; J gene: TRBJ2-1; V gene: TRBV20-1; CDR3 protein: CSASLVPSAYNEQFF; CDR3 DNA: TGCAGTGCTAGTTTAGTCCCCTCGGCCTACAATGAGCAGTTCTTC
clone size: NA; D gene: NA; J gene: TRBJ2-1; V gene: TRBV11-2; CDR3 protein: CAGSFQPTAYNEQFF; CDR3 DNA: TGTGCCGGCAGCTTTCAGCCGACTGCTTACAATGAGCAGTTCTTC
clone size: NA; D gene: TRBD1; J gene: TRBJ2-3; V gene: TRBV7-9; CDR3 protein: CASSPMTGGWTDTQYF; CDR3 DNA: TGTGCCAGCAGCCCAATGACAGGGGGATGGACAGATACGCAGTATTTT
clone size: NA; D gene: TRBD1; J gene: TRBJ1-6; V gene: TRBV4-3; CDR3 protein: CASRDRDNSPLHF; CDR3 DNA: TGCGCCAGCCGGGACAGAGATAATTCACCCCTCCACTTT
clone size: NA; D gene: NA; J gene: TRBJ2-7; V gene: TRBV7-6; CDR3 protein: CASSSSGRQGARMDSYEQYF; CDR3 DNA: TGTGCCAGCAGCTCGTCGGGACGCCAGGGAGCTAGAATGGACTCCTACGAGCAGTACTTC
clone size: NA; D gene: TRBD1; J gene: TRBJ2-3; V gene: TRBV30; CDR3 protein: CAWSGKGGPDTQYF; CDR3 DNA: TGTGCCTGGAGTGGAAAAGGGGGCCCAGATACGCAGTATTTT
clone size: many; D gene: NA; J gene: TRBJ2-1; V gene: TRBV12-3/TRBV12-4; CDR3 protein: CASSAGYEQFF; CDR3 DNA: TGTGCCAGCAGTGCTGGTTATGAGCAGTTCTTC
clone size: many; D gene: NA; J gene: TRBJ1-2; V gene: TRBV29-1; CDR3 protein: CSVLEQGHYGYTF; CDR3 DNA: TGCAGCGTTCTTGAACAGGGTCACTATGGCTACACCTTC
clone size: many; D gene: NA; J gene: TRBJ2-1; V gene: TRBV3-1; CDR3 protein: CASSQDWDSGSYNEQFF; CDR3 DNA: TGTGCCAGCAGCCAAGATTGGGACTCGGGCTCCTACAATGAGCAGTTCTTC